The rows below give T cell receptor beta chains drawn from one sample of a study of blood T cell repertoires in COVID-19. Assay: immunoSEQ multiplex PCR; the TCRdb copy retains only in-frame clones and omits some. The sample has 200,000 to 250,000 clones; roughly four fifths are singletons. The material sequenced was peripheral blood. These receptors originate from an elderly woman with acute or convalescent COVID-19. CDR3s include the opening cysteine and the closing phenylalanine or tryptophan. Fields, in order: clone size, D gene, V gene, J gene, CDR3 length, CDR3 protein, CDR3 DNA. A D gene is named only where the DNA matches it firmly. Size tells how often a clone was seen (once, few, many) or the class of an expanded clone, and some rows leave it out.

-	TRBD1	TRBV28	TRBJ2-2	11	CASSLRQGLFF	TGTGCCAGCAGTTTAAGACAGGGGTTGTTTTTT
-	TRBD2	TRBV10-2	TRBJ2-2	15	CASKGVAGGTGELFF	TGCGCCAGCAAGGGAGTAGCGGGAGGGACCGGGGAGCTGTTTTTT
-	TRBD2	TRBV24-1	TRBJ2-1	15	CATSSASGSYNEQFF	TGTGCCACCAGTTCGGCTAGCGGGAGTTACAATGAGCAGTTCTTC
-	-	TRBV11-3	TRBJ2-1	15	CASSLVGSIPNEQFF	TGTGCCAGCAGCTTAGTCGGGTCAATCCCCAATGAGCAGTTCTTC
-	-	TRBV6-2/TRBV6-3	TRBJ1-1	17	CASSQLRGGPMNTEAFF	TGTGCCAGCAGCCAGTTACGCGGGGGCCCTATGAACACTGAAGCTTTCTTT
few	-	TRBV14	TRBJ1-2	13	CASSPNGRRLYTF	TGTGCCAGCAGCCCCAACGGACGGAGGCTCTACACCTTC
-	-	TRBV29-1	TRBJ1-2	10	CSVGRDGYTF	TGCAGCGTTGGGAGGGACGGCTACACCTTC
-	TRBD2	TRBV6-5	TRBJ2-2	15	CASSSAGDNTGELFF	TGTGCCAGCAGTTCGGCGGGGGATAACACCGGGGAGCTGTTTTTT
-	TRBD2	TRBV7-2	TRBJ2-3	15	CASSFLGLVADTQYF	TGTGCCAGCAGCTTTCTGGGACTAGTGGCAGATACGCAGTATTTT
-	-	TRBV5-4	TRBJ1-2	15	CASSIDSTKTTGYTF	TGTGCCAGCAGCATAGACAGCACAAAAACGACTGGCTACACCTTC
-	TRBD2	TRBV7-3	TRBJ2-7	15	CASSLAGGPKYEQYF	TGTGCCAGCAGCTTAGCGGGGGGCCCCAAGTACGAGCAGTACTTC
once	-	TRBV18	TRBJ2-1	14	CASSPYRAWNEQFF	TGTGCCAGCTCACCCTACAGGGCCTGGAATGAGCAGTTCTTC
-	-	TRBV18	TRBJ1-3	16	CASSREEGSSGNTIYF	TGTGCCAGCTCACGGGAGGAGGGGAGCTCTGGAAACACCATATATTTT
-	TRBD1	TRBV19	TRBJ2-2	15	CASSIQQGAAGELFF	TGTGCCAGTAGTATCCAACAGGGGGCCGCCGGGGAGCTGTTTTTT
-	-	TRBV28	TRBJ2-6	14	CASSSPIGGNVLTF	TGTGCCAGCAGTTCCCCCATTGGAGGCAACGTCCTGACTTTC
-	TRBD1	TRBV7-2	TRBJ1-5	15	CASSPRTGRGQPQHF	TGTGCCAGCAGCCCACGGACAGGGCGGGGTCAGCCCCAGCATTTT
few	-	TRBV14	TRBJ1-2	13	CASSQKRVLGYTF	TGTGCCAGCAGCCAAAAACGGGTTCTAGGCTACACCTTC
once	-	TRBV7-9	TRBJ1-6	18	CASSLGAGVNSYNSPLHF	TGTGCCAGCAGCTTAGGAGCAGGGGTAAACTCCTATAATTCACCCCTCCACTTT
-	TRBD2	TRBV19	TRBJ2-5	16	CASSIDRASGIETQYF	TGTGCCAGTAGTATAGACAGGGCTAGCGGGATTGAGACCCAGTACTTC
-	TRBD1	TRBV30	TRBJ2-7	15	CAWSDRGLASTMQYF	TGTGCCTGGAGTGACAGGGGGCTGGCTAGTACGATGCAGTACTTC
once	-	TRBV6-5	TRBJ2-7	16	CASSYSRQTSSYEQYF	TGTGCCAGCAGTTACTCGAGACAGACTAGTTCCTACGAGCAGTACTTC
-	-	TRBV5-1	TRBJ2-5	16	CASSPSRLGGGETQYF	TGCGCCAGCAGCCCCAGCCGTCTAGGGGGGGGAGAGACCCAGTACTTC
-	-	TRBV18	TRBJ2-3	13	CASSRTSTDTQYF	TGTGCCAGCTCACGCACTAGCACAGATACGCAGTATTTT
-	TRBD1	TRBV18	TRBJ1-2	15	CASSPSDRAGYGYTF	TGTGCCAGCTCACCCTCGGACAGGGCGGGCTATGGCTACACCTTC
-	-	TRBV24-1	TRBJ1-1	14	CATRPQGGKTEAFF	TGTGCCACCAGGCCACAGGGTGGAAAGACTGAAGCTTTCTTT
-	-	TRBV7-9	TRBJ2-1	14	CASSSRQIYNEQFF	TGTGCCAGCAGCTCTCGACAGATCTACAATGAGCAGTTCTTC
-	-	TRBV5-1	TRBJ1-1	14	CASSYSRGNTEAFF	TGCGCCAGCAGCTATAGCAGGGGGAACACTGAAGCTTTCTTT
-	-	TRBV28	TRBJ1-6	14	CASSFQGWNSPLHF	TGTGCCAGCAGTTTTCAGGGGTGGAATTCACCCCTCCACTTT
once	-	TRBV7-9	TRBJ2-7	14	CASSSGGSSYEQYF	TGTGCCAGCAGCTCTGGAGGGAGCTCCTACGAGCAGTACTTC
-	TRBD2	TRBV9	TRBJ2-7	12	CASSATGREQYF	TGTGCCAGCAGCGCTACCGGGAGGGAGCAGTACTTC
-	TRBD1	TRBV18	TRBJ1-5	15	CASSPQTGNNQPQHF	TGTGCCAGCTCACCACAGACAGGGAACAATCAGCCCCAGCATTTT
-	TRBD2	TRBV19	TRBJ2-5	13	CASTPGLGETQYF	TGTGCCAGTACCCCGGGACTAGGAGAGACCCAGTACTTC
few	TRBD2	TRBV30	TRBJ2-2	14	CAWTSGMSTGELFF	TGTGCCTGGACTAGCGGGATGAGCACCGGGGAGCTGTTTTTT
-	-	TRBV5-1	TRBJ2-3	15	CASSLSGTGGDTQYF	TGCGCCAGCAGCTTGAGCGGAACAGGAGGGGATACGCAGTATTTT
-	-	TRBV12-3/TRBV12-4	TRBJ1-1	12	CASSFRWTEAFF	TGTGCCAGCAGTTTCCGGTGGACTGAAGCTTTCTTT
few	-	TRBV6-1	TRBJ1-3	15	CASSEQGTSGNTIYF	TGTGCCAGCAGTGAACAGGGAACCTCTGGAAACACCATATATTTT
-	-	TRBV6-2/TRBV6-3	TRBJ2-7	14	CASSYLRQDTEQYF	TGTGCCAGCAGTTACCTCAGACAGGATACGGAGCAGTACTTC
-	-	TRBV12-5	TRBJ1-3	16	CASGLAMNRAQSTIYF	TGTGCTAGTGGTTTGGCGATGAACAGGGCCCAAAGCACCATATATTTT
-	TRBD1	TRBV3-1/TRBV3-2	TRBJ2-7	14	CASSPRTGPYEQYF	TGTGCCAGCAGCCCCAGGACAGGCCCCTACGAGCAGTACTTC
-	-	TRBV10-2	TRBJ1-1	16	CASSDGGFGKDTEAFF	TGCGCCAGCAGTGATGGGGGGTTCGGAAAGGACACTGAAGCTTTCTTT
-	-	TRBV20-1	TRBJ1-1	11	CSASFTRRAFF	TGCAGTGCTAGTTTCACCAGGCGAGCTTTCTTT
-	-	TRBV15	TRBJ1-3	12	CATSRGANTIYF	TGTGCCACCAGCAGGGGGGCAAACACCATATATTTT